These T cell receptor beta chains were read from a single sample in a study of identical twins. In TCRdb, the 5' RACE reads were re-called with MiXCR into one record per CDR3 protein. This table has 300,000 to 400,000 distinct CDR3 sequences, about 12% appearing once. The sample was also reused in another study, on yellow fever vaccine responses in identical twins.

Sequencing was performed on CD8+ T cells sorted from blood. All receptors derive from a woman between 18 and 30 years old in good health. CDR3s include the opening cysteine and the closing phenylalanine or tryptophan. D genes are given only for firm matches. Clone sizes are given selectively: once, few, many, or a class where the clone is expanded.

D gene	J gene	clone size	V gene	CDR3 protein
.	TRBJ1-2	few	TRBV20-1	CSARDNRQSYGYTF
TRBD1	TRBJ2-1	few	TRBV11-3	CASTGQGYIEQFF
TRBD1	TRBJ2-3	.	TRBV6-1	CASSARTGTPDTQYF
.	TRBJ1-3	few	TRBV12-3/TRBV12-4	CASSAGDNGNTIYF
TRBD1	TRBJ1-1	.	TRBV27	CASSLLGGMNTEAFF
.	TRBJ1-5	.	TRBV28	CASRPTQFSNQPQHF
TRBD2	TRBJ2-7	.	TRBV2	CASRELAGGNYEQYF
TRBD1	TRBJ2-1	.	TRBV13	CASSFTGQGLYEQFF
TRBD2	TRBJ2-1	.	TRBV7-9	CASSSGTSGSSHEQFF
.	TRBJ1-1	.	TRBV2	CASSESAGTNTEAFF
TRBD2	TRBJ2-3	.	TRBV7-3	CASSLSVAGGPGDTQYF
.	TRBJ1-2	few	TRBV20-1	CSARDREFYGYTF
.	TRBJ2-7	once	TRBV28	CASSSRDWGSSYEQYF
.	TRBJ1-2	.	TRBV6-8	CASSYWARTNYGYTF
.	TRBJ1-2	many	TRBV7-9	CASSPPGANYGYTF
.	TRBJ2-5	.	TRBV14	CASSRELRGWETQYF
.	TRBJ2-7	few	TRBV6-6	CASNAGMPYEQYF
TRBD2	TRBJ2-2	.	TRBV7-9	CASRLTSGRNTGELFF
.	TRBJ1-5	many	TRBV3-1	CASSQDPGAGQPQHF
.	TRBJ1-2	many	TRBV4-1	CASSQVSHGYTF
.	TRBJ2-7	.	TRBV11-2	CASRSYSEKPYEQYF
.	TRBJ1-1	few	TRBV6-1	CAVNPGATMNTEAFF
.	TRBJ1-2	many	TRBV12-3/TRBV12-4	CASSFGPNYGYTF
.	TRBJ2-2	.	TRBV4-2	CASSQDTGNTGELFF
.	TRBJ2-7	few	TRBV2	CASSEVTGIYEQYF
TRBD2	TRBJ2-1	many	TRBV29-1	CSVLSGSSYNEQFF
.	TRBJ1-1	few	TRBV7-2	CASSILFLNTEAFF
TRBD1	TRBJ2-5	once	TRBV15	CATSISGTANLYQETQYF
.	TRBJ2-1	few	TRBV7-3	CASSLNSATYNEQFF
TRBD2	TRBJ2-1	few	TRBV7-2	CASSLVHGGGPREQFF
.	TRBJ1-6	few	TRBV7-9	CASSLQGSLHF
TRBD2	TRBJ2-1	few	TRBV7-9	CASSPRDSGIHEQFF
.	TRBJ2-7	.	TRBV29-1	CSVLADRGEQYF
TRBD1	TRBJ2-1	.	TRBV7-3	CASSTTGVTYNEQFF
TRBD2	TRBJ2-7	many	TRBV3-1	CASSPGLAGGYEQYF
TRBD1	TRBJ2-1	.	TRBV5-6	CASSPWTGYYEQFF
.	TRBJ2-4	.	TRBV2	CASRGWGPNGDIQYF
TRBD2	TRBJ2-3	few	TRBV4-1	CASRRGGSSPDTQYF
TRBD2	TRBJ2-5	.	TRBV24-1	CATSEVSGRRETQYF
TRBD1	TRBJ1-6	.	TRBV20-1	CSARGTGRSPLHF
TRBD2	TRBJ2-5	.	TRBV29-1	CSGDSGISQETQYF
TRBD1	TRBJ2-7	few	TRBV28	CASSLARDREAYF
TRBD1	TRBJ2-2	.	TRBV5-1	CASSQTRTGGNTGELFF
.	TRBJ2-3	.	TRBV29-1	CSVEVVDTQYF
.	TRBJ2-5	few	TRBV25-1	CASSEGQVIQETQYF
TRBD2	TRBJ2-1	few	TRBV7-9	CASSSGLAEFHNEQFF
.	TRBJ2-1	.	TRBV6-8	CASRRTVWEQFF
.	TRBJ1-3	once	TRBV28	CASSLYGGDTIYF